This paragraph covers one TCR beta chain sequence. What it binds is not known. From the 5' RACE reads, TCRdb called clonotypes with MiXCR, one entry per CDR3 protein. The data contain fewer than 650,000 distinct CDR3 sequences, about 22% of them seen just once; the ten biggest clones take up about 8.2%. These data originate in a study of T-cell memory formation after mild COVID-19. Study as a whole: Largely, the TCR clusters proved donor specific. Overall study results and limits: The study found balanced CD4/CD8 in clones contracting day 15 to 85 and a CD4+ lean in later expanders.

This CDR3 has 14 amino acids. V lost 3 bases to trimming and J lost 1 base, with 9 bases between them. CDR1 is MGHDK, CDR2 SYGVNS, per germline. V usage is TRBV25-1 and J usage is TRBJ1-1; D remains ambiguous. Sample: PBMCs or a T cell subset sorted from them (not recorded which). The sequence was obtained from an adult woman who had mild COVID-19 (a few samples of this study predate the infection). Cell type and time point are not known. CDR3 sequence (DNA): TGTGCCAGCAGTGATTGGGAGGCGAACACTGAAGCTTTCTTT. Encoded protein: CASSDWEANTEAFF.